The text below deals with one T cell receptor (beta chain). Its antigen is currently unknown. TCRdb reprocessed the reads via MiXCR and lists one record per CDR3 protein. The repertoire includes more than 400,000 distinct CDR3 sequences, around 27% of them detected once, and around 14% sits in the top ten. These data come from a study of T cell repertoires in cytomegalovirus infection. The overall study: A matching HLA type, together with CMV infection, was signaled by public TCR beta signatures. Study conclusions and caveats: Accumulated public TCR beta family frequency recognized individuals carrying CMV together with the relevant HLA. HLA-C-restricted, CMV-specific TCR beta clonotypes were dominant ex vivo.

V trimming: 4 bases; J trimming: 8 bases; junction bases outside the gene matches: 5. CDR3 length equals 14 residues. Germline V gene lookup returns CDR1 LGHNA and CDR2 YNFKEQ. Sequenced: PBMCs. The chain recombines TRBV4-2 with TRBJ1-3; 10 nucleotides line up with TRBD1. The TCR comes from a human donor in good health (CMV status not recorded). Some clones in this sample may be carry-over from other donors' samples. The CDR3 sequence: CASSPGTGEDTIYF. The CDR3 nucleotides are TGTGCCAGCAGCCCAGGGACAGGGGAAGACACCATATATTTT.